These 13 T cell receptor beta chains were sequenced from one sample in a study of T cells in Graves' hyperthyroidism and ophthalmopathy. There were TCR beta CDR3 regions amplified from RNA transcripts. The study used the HTBI primer set for a first-round RT-PCR of the TCR CDR3. A single record per CDR3 protein comes from TCRdb applying MiXCR to the multiplex PCR reads. The sample consists of about 740,000 distinct CDR3 sequences, approximately 14% of them appearing once. The sequencing sample was made of blood. The source of these receptors is a woman aged 18-30 years with Graves' hyperthyroidism.

This clonotype was detected many times. The chain carries TRBV30 and TRBJ1-2; 7 nucleotides line up with TRBD1. Germline lookup yields CDR1 GTSNPN and CDR2 SVGIG (reference sequence). J was trimmed by 3 bases and V by 6 bases; bases with no gene match: 16. The CDR3 is 16 residues long. The CDR3 loop reads CACSRAGGRMDYGYTF. The CDR3 DNA reads TGTGCCTGTAGCAGGGCAGGGGGAAGGATGGACTATGGCTACACCTTC.

This clonotype was observed many times. J is TRBJ2-1 and V is TRBV30; no firm D call. Trimming took off 0 bases at V and 4 bases at J, with 7 bases between the two ends. Germline V CDR1 and CDR2: GTSNPN, SVGIG (reference sequence). The CDR3 totals 13 residues. CDR3 in amino acids: CAWSVGSYNEQFF. The CDR3 nucleotides are TGTGCCTGGAGTGTTGGCAGTTACAATGAGCAGTTCTTC.

This rearrangement joins TRBV27 to TRBJ1-4; 9 nucleotides agree with TRBD1. Germline V gene lookup returns CDR1 MNHEY and CDR2 SMNVEV (reference sequence). The CDR3 has 15 amino acids. V gave up 6 bases and J gave up 5 bases; unmatched junction bases: 7. The CDR3 nucleotides read TGTGCCAGCAGCAAAATCGGGACAGGGAATGAAAAACTGTTTTTT. It encodes CASSKIGTGNEKLFF.

This clonotype has a count of ten or more. V and J are TRBV11-2 and TRBJ2-1, with 8 positions matching TRBD2. V lost 5 bases, J lost 6 bases, and 9 bases stayed unmatched. The CDR3 is 15 residues long. Germline V CDR1 and CDR2: SGHAT, FQNNGV. The CDR3 nucleotides are TGTGCCAGCAGCACATCAGCGGGAGATCTCAATGAGCAGTTCTTC. Its protein product is CASSTSAGDLNEQFF.

This clonotype was seen only a few times. The chain recombines TRBV4-1 with TRBJ2-2, with 14 bases lining up with TRBD2. Trimming took 4 bases from V and 0 from J; bases not matched to a gene: 4. Germline V gives CDR1 MGHRA, CDR2 YSYEKL. There are 18 residues in the CDR3. CDR3: CASSRLAGGIANTGELFF. In nucleotides, the CDR3 is TGCGCCAGCAGCCGACTAGCGGGAGGGATTGCGAACACCGGGGAGCTGTTTTTT.

This clonotype was counted only a few times. This chain connects TRBV7-9 to TRBJ2-5, with D tentatively TRBD1 (6 bases). The CDR3 has 15 amino acids. Germline-derived CDR1 and CDR2 are SEHNR and FQNEAQ (reference sequence). V was pared by 1 base and J by 1 base, with 10 bases between. The CDR3 bases are TGTGCCAGCAGCTTAGTGAGGGGGTTCCAAGAGACCCAGTACTTC. Translation gives CASSLVRGFQETQYF.

The genes are TRBV28 and TRBJ2-7, with D possibly TRBD1 on 6 matching bases. The V end lost 7 bases, the J end lost 0 bases, and 10 bases lay between the germline ends. Germline CDR1 and CDR2: MDHEN and SYDVKM. The CDR3 runs 13 residues. CDR3 in amino acids: CASKQGGSYEQYF. The CDR3 DNA reads TGTGCCAGCAAACAGGGCGGCTCCTACGAGCAGTACTTC. Full variable domain (rest looked up from reference TRBV28 and TRBJ2-7): DVKVTQSSRYLVKRTGEKVFLECVQDMDHENMFWYRQDPGLGLRLIYFSYDVKMKEKGDIPEGYSVSREKKERFSLILESASTNQTSMYLCASKQGGSYEQYFGPGTRLTVT.

The rearrangement uses TRBV20-1 and TRBJ1-5, with TRBD1 as a possible D gene (5 bases). Per germline, CDR1 DFQATT and CDR2 SNEGSKA (reference sequence). The CDR3 runs to 17 residues. V dropped 5 bases and J dropped 4 bases, with 24 bases sitting between them. CDR3 bases: TGCAGTGCTTGTCGGGGCAGGGCCCTAAGCTTTAATCAGCCCCAGCATTTT. This gives the protein CSACRGRALSFNQPQHF.

This clonotype has more than one count but fewer than ten. The chain has TRBV19 and TRBJ2-7; D is possibly TRBD1 or TRBD2 (5 bases each). Trimming left V 5 bases short and J 3 bases short, with 17 bases between. The CDR3 sequence is 15 residues long. Germline CDR1 and CDR2: LNHDA and SQIVND (reference sequence). In nucleotides, the CDR3 is TGTGCCAGTAGTCTATCCCGGGACGGAGGCTACGAGCAGTACTTC. Encoded protein: CASSLSRDGGYEQYF.

This clonotype was counted many times. This chain connects TRBV2 to TRBJ1-3; possibly TRBD1 for D (5 bases). There are 13 residues in the CDR3. Germline V CDR1 and CDR2: SNHLY, FYNNEI. Trimming left V 3 bases short and J 9 bases short, with 12 bases between. CDR3 sequence (DNA): TGTGCCAGCAGTGATGAGGCGGGACTCACCATATATTTT. Its protein is CASSDEAGLTIYF.

This clonotype was picked up many times. This chain connects TRBV5-5 to TRBJ1-2; the match to TRBD1 covers 9 bases. V was pared by 4 bases and J by 1 base, with 8 bases of the junction left unmatched. The CDR3 contains 16 residues. Germline lookup yields CDR1 SGHKS and CDR2 YYEKEE (reference sequence). DNA for the CDR3: TGTGCCAGCAGCCTGACAGGGGGGAGCTTTAACTATGGCTACACCTTC. Protein sequence: CASSLTGGSFNYGYTF.

This clonotype showed up many times. The chain combines TRBV28 with TRBJ2-5; TRBD2 agrees at 7 bases. V lost 2 bases and J lost 2; bases outside the gene matches: 5. CDR1 is MDHEN and CDR2 is SYDVKM in the germline V gene. This CDR3 spans 15 amino acids. CDR3 loop: CASSLGGSGQETQYF. The CDR3 nucleotides read TGTGCCAGCAGTTTAGGCGGGAGTGGACAAGAGACCCAGTACTTC.

At least ten counts were recorded for this clonotype. The chain carries TRBV6-1 and TRBJ1-5; tentatively, D is TRBD1 (6 bases). V was shortened by 6 bases and J by 9 bases, with 21 bases between the two germline ends. Germline loops: CDR1 MNHNS, CDR2 SASEGT. CDR3 length: 15 residues. The CDR3 is CASRGGAAGERPQHF. The CDR3 DNA follows: TGTGCCAGCAGAGGGGGGGCGGCGGGCGAGCGGCCCCAGCATTTT.